A single T cell receptor (beta chain) is shown here with its context. What it binds is not known. The junction and the germline gene differ at one end; a read error may be behind it. The sample originates from a study of glioma-infiltrating T cells. Study findings and constraints: Above-expected tissue-blood divergence occurred in all gliomas, most in low-grade ones. Very few CDR3 sequences were shared between tissue and blood.

Amplification of TCR alpha and beta CDR3 regions from RNA used iRepertoire nested multiplex PCR. Tissue mRNA or PBMC total RNA, about 90-400 ng, went into one-step reverse transcription and amplification. TCRdb reanalysed the multiplex PCR reads using MiXCR and keeps one entry per CDR3 protein. The sample yields tens of thousands of distinct CDR3 sequences, about 23% seen once. Germline V gives CDR1 PRHDT, CDR2 FYEKMQ (reference sequence). The CDR3 spans 14 residues. The chain is built from TRBV13 and TRBJ1-1; 8 positions agree with TRBD1. Sample: glioma tissue, nonneoplastic brain tissue, or PBMCs (not recorded which). The receptor was isolated from a human donor with low-grade glioma or glioblastoma, undergoing nonglioma brain surgery, or in good health (not recorded which). The CDR3 reads CAGSRTGLNTEAFF. CDR3 nucleotides: TGTGCCGGCAGCAGGACAGGGTTGAACACTGAAGCTTTCTTT.